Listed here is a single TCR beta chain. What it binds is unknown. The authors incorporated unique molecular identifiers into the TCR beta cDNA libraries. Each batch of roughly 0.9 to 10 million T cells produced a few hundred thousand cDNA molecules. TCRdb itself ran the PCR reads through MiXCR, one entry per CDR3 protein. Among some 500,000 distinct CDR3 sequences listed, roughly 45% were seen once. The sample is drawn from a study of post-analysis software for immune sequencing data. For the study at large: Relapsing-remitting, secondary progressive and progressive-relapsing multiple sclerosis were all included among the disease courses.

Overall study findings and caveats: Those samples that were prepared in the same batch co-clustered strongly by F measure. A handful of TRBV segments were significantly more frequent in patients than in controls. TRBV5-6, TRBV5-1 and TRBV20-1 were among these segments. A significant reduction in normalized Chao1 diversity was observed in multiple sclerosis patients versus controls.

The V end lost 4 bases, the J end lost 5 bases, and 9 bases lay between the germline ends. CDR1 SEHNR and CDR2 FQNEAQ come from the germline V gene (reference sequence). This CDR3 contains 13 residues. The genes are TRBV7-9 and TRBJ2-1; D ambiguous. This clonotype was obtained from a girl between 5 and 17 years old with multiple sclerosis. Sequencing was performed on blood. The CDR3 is CASSSDLNNEQFF. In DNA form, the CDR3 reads TGTGCCAGCAGCTCCGACTTAAACAATGAGCAGTTCTTC.